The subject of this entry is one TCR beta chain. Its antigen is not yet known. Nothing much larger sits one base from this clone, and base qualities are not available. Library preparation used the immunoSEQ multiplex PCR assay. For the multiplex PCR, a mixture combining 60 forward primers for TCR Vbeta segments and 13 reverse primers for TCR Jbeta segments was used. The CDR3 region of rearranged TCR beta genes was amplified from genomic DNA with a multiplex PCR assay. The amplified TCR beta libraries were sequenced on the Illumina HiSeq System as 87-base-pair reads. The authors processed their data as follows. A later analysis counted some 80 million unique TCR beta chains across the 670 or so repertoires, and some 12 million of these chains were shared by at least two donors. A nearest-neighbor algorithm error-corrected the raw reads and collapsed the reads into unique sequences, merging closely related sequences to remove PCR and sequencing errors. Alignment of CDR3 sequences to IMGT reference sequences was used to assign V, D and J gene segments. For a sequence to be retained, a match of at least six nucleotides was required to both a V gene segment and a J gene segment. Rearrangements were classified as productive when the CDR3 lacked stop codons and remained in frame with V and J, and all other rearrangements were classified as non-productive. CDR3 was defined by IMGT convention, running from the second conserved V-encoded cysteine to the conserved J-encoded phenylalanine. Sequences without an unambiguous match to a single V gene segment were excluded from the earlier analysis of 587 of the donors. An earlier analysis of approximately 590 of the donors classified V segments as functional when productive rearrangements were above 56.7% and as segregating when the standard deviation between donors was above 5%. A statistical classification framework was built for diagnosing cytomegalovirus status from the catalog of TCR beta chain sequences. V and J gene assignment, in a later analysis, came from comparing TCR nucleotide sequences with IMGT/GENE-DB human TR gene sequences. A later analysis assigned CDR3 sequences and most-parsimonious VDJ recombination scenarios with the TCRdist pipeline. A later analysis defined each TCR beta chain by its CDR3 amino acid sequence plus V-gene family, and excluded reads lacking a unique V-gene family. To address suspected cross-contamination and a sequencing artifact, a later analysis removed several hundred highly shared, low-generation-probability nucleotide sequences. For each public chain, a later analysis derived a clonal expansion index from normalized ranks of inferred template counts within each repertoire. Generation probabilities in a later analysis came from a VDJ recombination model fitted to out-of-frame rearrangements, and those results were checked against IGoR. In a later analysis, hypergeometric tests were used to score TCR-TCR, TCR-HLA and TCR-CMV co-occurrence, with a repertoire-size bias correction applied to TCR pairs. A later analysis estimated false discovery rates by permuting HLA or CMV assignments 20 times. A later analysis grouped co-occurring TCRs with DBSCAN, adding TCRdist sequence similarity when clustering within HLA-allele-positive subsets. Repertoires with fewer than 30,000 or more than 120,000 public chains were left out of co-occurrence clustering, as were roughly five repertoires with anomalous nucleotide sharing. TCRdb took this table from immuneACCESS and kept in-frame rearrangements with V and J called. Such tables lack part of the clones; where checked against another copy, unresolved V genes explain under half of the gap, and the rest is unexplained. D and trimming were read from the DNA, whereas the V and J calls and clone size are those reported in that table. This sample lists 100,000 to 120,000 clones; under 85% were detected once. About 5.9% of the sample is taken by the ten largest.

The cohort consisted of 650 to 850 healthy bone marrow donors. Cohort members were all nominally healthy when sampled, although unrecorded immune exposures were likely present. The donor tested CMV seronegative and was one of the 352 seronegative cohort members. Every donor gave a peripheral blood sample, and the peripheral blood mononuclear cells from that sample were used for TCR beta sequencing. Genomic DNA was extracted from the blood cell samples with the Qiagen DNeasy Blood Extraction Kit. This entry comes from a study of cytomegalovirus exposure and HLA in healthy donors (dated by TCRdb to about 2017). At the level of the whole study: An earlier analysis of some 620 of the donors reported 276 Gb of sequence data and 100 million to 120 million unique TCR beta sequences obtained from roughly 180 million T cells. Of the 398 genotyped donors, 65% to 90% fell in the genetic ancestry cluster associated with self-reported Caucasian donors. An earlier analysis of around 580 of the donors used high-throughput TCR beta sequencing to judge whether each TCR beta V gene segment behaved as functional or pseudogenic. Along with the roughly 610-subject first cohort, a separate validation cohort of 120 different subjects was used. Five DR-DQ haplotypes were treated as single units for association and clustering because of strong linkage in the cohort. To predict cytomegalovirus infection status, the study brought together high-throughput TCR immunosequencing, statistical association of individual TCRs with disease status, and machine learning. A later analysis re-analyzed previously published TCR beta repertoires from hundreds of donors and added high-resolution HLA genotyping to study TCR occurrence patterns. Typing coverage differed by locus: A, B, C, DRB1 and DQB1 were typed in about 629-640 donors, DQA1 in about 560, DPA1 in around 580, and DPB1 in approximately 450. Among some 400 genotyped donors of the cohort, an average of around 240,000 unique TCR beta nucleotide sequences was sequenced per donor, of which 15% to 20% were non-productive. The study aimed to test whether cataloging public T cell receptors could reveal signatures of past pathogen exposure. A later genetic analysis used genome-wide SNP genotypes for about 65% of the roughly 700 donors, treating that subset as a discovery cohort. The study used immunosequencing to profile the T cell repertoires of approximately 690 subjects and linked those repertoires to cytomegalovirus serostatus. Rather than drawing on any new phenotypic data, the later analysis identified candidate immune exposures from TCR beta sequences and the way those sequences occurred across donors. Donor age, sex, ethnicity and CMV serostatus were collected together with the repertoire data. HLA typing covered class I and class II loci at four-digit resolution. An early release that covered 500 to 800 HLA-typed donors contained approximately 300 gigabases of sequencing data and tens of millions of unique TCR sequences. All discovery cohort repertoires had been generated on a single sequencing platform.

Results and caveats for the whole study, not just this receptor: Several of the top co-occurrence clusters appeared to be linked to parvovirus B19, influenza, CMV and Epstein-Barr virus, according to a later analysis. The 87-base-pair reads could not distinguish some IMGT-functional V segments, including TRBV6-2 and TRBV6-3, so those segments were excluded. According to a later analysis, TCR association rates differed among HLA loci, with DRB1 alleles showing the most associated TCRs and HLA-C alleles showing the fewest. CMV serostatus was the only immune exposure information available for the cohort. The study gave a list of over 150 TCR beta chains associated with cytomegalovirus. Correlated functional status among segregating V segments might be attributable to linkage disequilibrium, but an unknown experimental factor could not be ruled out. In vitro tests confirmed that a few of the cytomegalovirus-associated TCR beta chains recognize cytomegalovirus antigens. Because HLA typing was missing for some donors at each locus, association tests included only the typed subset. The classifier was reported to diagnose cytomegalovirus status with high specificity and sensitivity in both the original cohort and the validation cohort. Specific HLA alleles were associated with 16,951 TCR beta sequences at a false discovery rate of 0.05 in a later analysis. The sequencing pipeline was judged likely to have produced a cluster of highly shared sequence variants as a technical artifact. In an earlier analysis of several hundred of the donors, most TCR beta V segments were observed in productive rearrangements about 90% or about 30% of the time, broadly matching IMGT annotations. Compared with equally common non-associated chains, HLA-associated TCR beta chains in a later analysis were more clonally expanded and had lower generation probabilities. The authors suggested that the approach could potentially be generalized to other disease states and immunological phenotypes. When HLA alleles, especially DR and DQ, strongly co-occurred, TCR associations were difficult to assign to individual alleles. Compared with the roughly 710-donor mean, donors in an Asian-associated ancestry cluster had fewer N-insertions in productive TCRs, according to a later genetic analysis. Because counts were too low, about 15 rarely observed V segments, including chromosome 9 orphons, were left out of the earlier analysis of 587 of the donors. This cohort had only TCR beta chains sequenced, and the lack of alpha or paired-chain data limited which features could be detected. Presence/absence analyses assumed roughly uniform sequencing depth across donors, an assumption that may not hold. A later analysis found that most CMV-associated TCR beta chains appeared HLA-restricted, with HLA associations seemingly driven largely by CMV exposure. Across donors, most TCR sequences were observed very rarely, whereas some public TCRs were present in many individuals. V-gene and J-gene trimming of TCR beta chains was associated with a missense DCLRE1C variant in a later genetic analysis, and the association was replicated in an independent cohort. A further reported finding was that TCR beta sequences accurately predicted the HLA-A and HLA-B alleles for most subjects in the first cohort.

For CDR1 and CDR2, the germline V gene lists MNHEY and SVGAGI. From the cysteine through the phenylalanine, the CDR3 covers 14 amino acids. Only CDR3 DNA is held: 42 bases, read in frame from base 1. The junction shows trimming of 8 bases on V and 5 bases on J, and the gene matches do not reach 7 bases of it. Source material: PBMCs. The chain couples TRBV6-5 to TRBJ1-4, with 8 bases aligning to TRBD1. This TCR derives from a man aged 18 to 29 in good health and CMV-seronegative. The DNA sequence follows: TGTGCCAGCGGACAGGGTATGCGAAATGAAAAACTGTTTTTT. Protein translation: CASGQGMRNEKLFF.